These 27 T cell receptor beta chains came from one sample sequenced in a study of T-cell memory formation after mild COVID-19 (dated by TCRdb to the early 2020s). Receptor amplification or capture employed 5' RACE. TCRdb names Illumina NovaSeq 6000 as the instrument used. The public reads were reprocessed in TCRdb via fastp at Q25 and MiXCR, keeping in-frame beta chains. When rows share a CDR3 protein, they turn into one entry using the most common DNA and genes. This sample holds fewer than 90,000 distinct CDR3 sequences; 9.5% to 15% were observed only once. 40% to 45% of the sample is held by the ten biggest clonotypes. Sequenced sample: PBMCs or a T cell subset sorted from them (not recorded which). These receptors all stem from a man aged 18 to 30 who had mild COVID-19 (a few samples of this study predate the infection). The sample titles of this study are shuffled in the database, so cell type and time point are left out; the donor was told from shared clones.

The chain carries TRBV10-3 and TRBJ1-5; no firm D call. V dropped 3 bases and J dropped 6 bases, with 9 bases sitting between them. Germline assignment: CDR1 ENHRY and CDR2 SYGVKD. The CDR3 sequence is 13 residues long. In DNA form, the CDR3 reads TGTGCCATCAGTGATGGGAGCGGTCAGCCCCAGCATTTT. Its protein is CAISDGSGQPQHF.

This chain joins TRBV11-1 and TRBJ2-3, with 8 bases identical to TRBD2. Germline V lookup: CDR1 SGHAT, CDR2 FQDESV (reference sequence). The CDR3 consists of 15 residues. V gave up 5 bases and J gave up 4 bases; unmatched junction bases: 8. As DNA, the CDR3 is TGTGCCAGCAGCGATCCTGGGACTAGAGCAGATACGCAGTATTTT. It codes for CASSDPGTRADTQYF. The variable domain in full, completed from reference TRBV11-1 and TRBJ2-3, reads EAEVAQSPRYKITEKSQAVAFWCDPISGHATLYWYRQILGQGPELLVQFQDESVVDDSQLPKDRFSAERLKGVDSTLKIQPAELGDSAMYLCASSDPGTRADTQYFGPGTRLTVL.

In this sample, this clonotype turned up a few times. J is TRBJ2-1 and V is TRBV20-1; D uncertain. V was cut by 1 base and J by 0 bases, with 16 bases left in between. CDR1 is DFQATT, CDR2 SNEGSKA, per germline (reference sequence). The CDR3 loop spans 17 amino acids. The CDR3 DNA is TGCAGTGCTAGAGCCGCCCTCGGAACGGTCTCCTACAATGAGCAGTTCTTC. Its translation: CSARAALGTVSYNEQFF.

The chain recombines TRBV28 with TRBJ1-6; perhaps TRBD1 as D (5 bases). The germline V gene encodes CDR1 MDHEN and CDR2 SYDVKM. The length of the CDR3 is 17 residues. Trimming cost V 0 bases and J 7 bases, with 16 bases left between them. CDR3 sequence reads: CASSLWRGWQQNSPLHF. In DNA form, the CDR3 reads TGTGCCAGCAGTTTATGGAGGGGTTGGCAGCAAAATTCACCCCTCCACTTT.

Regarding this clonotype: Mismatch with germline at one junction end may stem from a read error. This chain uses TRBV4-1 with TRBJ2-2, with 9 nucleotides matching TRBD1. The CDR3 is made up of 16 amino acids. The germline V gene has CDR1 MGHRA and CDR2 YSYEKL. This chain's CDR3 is CASSQGPGQGTVELFF. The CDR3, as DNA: TGCGCCAGCAGCCAGGGCCCGGGACAGGGAACCGTGGAGCTGTTTTTT.

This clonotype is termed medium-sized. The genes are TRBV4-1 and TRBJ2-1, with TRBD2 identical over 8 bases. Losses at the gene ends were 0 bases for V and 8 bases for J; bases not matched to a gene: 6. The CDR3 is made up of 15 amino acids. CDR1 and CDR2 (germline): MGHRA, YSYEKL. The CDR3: CASSQERGGYDEQFF. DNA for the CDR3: TGCGCCAGCAGCCAAGAACGCGGGGGGTATGATGAGCAGTTCTTC.

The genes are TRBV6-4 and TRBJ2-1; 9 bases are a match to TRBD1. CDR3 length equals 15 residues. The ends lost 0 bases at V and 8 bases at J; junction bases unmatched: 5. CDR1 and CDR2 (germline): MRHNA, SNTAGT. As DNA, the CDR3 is TGTGCCAGCAGTGACTCGACAGGGGGAGGGCATGAGCAGTTCTTC. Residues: CASSDSTGGGHEQFF.

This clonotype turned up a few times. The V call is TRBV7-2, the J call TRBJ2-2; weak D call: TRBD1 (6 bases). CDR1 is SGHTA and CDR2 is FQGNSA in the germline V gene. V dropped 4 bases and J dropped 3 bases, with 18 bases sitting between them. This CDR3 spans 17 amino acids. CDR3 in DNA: TGTGCCAGCAGCTCCCCAGATGGGGGCTGGTACACCGGGGAGCTGTTTTTT. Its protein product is CASSSPDGGWYTGELFF.

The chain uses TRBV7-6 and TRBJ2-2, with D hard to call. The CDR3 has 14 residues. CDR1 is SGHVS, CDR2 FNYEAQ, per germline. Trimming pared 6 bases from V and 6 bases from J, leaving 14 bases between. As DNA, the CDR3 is TGTGCCAGCAGTCGAACATGGTGGGCCGGGGAGCTGTTTTTT. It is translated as CASSRTWWAGELFF.

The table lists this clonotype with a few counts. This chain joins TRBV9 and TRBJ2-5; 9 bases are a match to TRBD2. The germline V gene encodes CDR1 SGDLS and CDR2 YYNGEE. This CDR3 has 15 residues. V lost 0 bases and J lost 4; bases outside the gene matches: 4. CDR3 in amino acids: CASSVAGLARETQYF. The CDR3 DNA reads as TGTGCCAGCAGCGTAGCTGGACTAGCGCGAGAGACCCAGTACTTC.

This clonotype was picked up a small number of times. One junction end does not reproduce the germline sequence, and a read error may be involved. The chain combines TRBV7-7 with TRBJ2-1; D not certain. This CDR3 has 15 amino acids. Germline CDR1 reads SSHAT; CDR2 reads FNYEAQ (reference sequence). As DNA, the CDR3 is TGTGCTAGCAGCTTAGGGCTAGAAGAATACAATGAGCAGTTCTTC. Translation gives CASSLGLEEYNEQFF. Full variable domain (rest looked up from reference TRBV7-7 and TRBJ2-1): GAGVSQSPRYKVTKRGQDVTLRCDPISSHATLYWYQQALGQGPEFLTYFNYEAQPDKSGLPSDRFSAERPEGSISTLTIQRTEQRDSAMYRCASSLGLEEYNEQFFGPGTRLTVL.

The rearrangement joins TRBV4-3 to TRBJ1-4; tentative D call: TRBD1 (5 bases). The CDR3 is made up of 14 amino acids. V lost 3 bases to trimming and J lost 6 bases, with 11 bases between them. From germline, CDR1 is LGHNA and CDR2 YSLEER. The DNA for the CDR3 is TGCGCCAGCAGCCAGTCAGGGCGGGATGAAAAACTGTTTTTT. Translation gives CASSQSGRDEKLFF.

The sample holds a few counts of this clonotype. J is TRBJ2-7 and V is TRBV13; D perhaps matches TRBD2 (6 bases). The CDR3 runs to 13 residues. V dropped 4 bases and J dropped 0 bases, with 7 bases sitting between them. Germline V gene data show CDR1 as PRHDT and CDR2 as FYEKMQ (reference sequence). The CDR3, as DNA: TGTGCCAGCAGCTCCGGGGGCTCCTACGAGCAGTACTTC. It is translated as CASSSGGSYEQYF.

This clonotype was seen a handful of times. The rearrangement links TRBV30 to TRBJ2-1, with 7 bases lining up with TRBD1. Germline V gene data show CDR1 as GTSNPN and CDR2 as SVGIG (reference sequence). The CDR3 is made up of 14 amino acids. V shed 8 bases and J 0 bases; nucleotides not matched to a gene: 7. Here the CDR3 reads CAVQGVRSYNEQFF. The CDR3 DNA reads TGTGCCGTTCAGGGGGTCCGCTCCTACAATGAGCAGTTCTTC.

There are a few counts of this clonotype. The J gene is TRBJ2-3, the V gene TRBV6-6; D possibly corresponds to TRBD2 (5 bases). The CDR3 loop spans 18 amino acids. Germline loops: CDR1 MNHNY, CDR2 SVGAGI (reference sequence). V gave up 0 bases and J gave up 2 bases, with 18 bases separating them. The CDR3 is CASSYSDYGPDDTDTQYF. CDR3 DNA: TGTGCCAGCAGTTACTCTGACTATGGGCCGGATGACACAGATACGCAGTATTTT.

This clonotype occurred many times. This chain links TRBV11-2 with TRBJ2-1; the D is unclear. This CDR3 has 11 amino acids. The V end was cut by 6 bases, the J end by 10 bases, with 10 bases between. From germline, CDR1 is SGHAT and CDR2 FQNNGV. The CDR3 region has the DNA TGTGCCAGCAGTTCGATAAACGAGCAGTTCTTC. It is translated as CASSSINEQFF.

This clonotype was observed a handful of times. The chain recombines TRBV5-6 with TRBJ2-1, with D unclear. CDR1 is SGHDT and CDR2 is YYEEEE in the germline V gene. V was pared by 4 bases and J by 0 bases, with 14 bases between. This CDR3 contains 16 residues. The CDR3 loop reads CASSTTGSSSYNEQFF. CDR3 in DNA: TGTGCCAGCAGCACTACCGGCTCAAGCTCCTACAATGAGCAGTTCTTC.

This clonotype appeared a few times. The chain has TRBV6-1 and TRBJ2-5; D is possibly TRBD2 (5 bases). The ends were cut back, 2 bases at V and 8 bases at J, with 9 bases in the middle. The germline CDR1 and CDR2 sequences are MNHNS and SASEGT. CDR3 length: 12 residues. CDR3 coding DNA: TGTGCCAGCAGTGAAATGGGAGAAACCCAGTACTTC. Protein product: CASSEMGETQYF.

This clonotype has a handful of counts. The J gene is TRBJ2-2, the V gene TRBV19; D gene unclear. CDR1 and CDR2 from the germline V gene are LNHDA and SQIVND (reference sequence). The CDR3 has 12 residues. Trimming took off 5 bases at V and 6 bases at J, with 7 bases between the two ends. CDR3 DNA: TGTGCCAGTAGTTTCCTCGCCGGGGAGCTGTTTTTT. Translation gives CASSFLAGELFF.

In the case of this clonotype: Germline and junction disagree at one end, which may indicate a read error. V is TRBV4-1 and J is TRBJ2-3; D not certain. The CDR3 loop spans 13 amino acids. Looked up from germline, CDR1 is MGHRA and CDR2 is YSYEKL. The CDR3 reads CTSSQAITDTQYF. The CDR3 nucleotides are TGCACCAGCAGCCAAGCCATTACAGATACGCAGTATTTT.

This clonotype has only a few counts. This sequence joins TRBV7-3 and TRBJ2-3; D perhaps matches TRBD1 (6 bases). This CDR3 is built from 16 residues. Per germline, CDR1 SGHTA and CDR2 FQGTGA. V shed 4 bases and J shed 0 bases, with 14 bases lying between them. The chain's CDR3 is CASSSLRGGSTDTQYF. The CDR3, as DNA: TGTGCCAGCAGCTCGTTGAGAGGGGGAAGCACAGATACGCAGTATTTT. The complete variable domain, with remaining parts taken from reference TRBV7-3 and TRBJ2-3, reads GAGVSQTPSNKVTEKGKYVELRCDPISGHTALYWYRQSLGQGPEFLIYFQGTGAADDSGLPNDRFFAVRPEGSVSTLKIQRTERGDSAVYLCASSSLRGGSTDTQYFGPGTRLTVL.

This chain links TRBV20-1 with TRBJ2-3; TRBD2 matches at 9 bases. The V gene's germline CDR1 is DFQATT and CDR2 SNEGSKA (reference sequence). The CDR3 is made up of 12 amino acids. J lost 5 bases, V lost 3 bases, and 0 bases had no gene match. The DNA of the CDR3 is TGCAGTGCTAGGCGGGGGGGAGATACGCAGTATTTT. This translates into CSARRGGDTQYF.

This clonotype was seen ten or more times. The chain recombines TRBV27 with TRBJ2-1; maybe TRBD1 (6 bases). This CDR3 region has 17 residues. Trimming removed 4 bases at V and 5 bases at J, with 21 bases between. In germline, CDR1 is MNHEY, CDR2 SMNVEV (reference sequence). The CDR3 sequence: CASSSIPPGVIDNEQFF. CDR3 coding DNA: TGTGCCAGCAGTTCGATCCCCCCAGGGGTCATAGACAATGAGCAGTTCTTC.

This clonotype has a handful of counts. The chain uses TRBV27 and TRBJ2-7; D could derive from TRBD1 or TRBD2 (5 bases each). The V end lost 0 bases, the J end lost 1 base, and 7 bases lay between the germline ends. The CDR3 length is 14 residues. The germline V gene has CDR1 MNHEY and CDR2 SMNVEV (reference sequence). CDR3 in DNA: TGTGCCAGCAGTTTATCGGGGGAGTCCTACGAGCAGTACTTC. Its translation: CASSLSGESYEQYF.

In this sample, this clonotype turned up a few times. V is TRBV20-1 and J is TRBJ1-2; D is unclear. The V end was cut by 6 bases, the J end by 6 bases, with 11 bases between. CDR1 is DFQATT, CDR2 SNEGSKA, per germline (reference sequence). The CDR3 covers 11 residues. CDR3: CSAPDGNGYTF. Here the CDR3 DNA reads TGCAGTGCCCCGGACGGGAATGGCTACACCTTC.

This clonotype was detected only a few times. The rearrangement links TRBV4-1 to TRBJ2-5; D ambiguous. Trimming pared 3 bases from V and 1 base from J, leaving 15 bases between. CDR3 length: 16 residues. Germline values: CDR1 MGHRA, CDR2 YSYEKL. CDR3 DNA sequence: TGCGCCAGCAGCCATCGGACCGAGAAGCTCCAAGAGACCCAGTACTTC. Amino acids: CASSHRTEKLQETQYF.

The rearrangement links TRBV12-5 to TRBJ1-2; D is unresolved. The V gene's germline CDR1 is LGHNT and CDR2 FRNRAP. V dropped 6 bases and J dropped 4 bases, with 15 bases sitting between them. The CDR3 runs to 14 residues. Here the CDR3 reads CASGQNRDFYGYTF. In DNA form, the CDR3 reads TGTGCTAGTGGCCAGAACCGGGATTTCTATGGCTACACCTTC.